The T cell receptor beta chain described here comes from a study of cytotoxic CD8 clonotypes in ibrutinib-treated CLL. Germline V gene sequence: CDR1 MNHNS, CDR2 SASEGT. V was trimmed by 4 bases and J by 0 bases, leaving 15 bases between them. CDR3 length equals 16 residues. Assay: immunoSEQ multiplex PCR; the TCRdb copy retains only in-frame clones and omits some. Counted here are under 200,000 clones, 84% occurring once; the ten biggest clones make up less than 6%. The chain is built from TRBV6-1 and TRBJ1-2, with a weak D call TRBD1 (5 bases). This TCR derives from a human donor with chronic lymphocytic leukemia. The sequences come from PBMCs, collected after 24 months of ibrutinib treatment. DNA for the CDR3: TGTGCCAGCAGTGGGCGATGGGGGAACACTAACTATGGCTACACCTTC. Encoded protein: CASSGRWGNTNYGYTF.